This TCR beta chain was identified during a study of T cell clusters in autoimmune cytopenias (dated by TCRdb to between 2017 and 2020). For the wider study: The median TRB sequencing depth was just over 50,000 reads per sample, and the median number of distinct TRB clonotypes was about 2,400 per sample. Peripheral blood TRB and IGH repertoires were sequenced in autoimmune cytopenia patients at active disease and during treatment follow-up, alongside healthy, CLL and autoimmune hepatitis controls. The study aimed to test whether autoimmune cytopenia patients carry a disease-specific immune repertoire signature usable as a blood-based biomarker. General conclusions and limits of the study: The T cell clusters were only ever defined in silico, so experimental validation of their functional role was still needed. The GLIPH analysis suggested a lack of physiological T cell clusters in primary autoimmune cytopenia patients, since 51 clusters were exclusive to healthy donors whereas 17 were exclusive to patients. The cluster-lack signature was not seen for secondary cytopenia versus CLL, apparently masked by the dominant lymphoma-associated repertoire. Healthy donors showed almost three-fold more exclusive TRB clusters than active autoimmune hepatitis patients, consistent with an autoimmunity-wide signature. TRB repertoire shifts, with less even repertoires observed in secondary cytopenia and CLL, were mostly attributed to lymphoma bias rather than autoimmunity.

No count is recorded, though its frequency marks this clonotype as medium-sized (0.01 to 0.1%). No cognate antigen has been identified for it. TRB rearrangements were amplified by multiplex PCR following a touch-down protocol, with the TRB-A and TRB-B primer pools mixed in one tube. Two consecutive PCR reactions with Phusion HS II polymerase added Illumina adapters and sample indices to the amplicons. After gel purification with the NucleoSpin Gel and PCR Clean-up kit, the amplicons were quantified by Qubit and checked for quality on an Agilent 2100 Bioanalyzer. Libraries were sequenced on an Illumina MiSeq using 600-cycle, single-indexed, paired-end runs. On the study's bioinformatics: TRB reads were aligned and assembled with MiXCR version 2.1.12 using the default MiXCR reference library. A clone was defined by each unique CDR3 nucleotide sequence, and the analysis included only productive sequences supported by at least two reads. To assess repertoire diversity, an R script computed alpha-parameterized diversity profiles (alpha 0 to 5), which included the Shannon (alpha 1) and Simpson (alpha 2) indices. The tcR package was used to compute combinatorial TRB VJ usage, and cohorts were compared on this usage by principal component analysis with ade4. Using GLIPH, TCRbeta CDR3s were clustered on pairs of cohorts matched for age and read depth, and a Wilcoxon test was used to compare cluster frequencies. TCRdb reprocessed the raw reads; every CDR3 protein sequence is a single record, and DNA is not supplied. Clone size and V and J calls follow TCRdb, not the original study. The sample table includes 5,000 to 5,500 distinct CDR3 sequences. Less than 30% of the sample goes to the ten largest clones.

For CDR1 and CDR2, the germline V gene lists MNHEY and SVGAGI. The cysteine opens and the phenylalanine closes a CDR3 of 16 amino acids. No DNA is recorded. Each sample's TRB amplification started from around 230 ng of peripheral blood genomic DNA, which corresponds to tens of thousands of genome equivalents. The V and J segments used are TRBV6-5 and TRBJ2-3. The TCR was taken from a human donor with an autoimmune cytopenia or autoimmune hepatitis (not recorded which). Sequences were obtained from peripheral blood. The CDR3 reads as follows: CASSYSRFLGTDTQYF.